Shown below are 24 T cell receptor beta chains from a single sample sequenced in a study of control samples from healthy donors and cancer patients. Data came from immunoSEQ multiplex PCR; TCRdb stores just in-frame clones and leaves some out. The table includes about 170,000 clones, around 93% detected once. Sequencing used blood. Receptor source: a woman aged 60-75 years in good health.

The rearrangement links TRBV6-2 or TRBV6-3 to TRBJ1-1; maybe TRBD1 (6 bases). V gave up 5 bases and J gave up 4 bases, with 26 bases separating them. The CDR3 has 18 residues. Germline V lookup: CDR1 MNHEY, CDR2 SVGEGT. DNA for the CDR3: TGTGCCAGCAGTCACAGATGGGGAAGGGGGGATGGAAGCACTGAAGCTTTCTTT. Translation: CASSHRWGRGDGSTEAFF.

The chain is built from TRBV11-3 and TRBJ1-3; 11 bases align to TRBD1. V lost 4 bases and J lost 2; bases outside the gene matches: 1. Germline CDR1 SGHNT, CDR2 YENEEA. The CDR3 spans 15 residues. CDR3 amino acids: CASSWTGGPGNTIYF. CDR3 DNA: TGTGCCAGCAGCTGGACAGGGGGCCCTGGAAACACCATATATTTT.

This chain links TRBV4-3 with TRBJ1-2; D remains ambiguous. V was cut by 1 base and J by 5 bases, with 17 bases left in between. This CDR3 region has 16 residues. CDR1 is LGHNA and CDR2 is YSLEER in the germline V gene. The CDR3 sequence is CASSQVGDRPGYGYTF. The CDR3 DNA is TGCGCCAGCAGCCAAGTCGGGGATCGGCCGGGGTATGGCTACACCTTC.

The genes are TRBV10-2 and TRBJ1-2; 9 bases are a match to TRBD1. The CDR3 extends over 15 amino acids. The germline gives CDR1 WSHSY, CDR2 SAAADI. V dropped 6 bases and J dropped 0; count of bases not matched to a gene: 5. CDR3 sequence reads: CASRGTGGSNYGYTF. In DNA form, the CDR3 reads TGCGCCAGCAGGGGAACAGGGGGCTCTAACTATGGCTACACCTTC.

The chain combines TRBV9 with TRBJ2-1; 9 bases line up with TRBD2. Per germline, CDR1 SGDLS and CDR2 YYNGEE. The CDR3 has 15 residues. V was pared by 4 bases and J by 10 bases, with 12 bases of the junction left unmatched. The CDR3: CASSPPGLATLEQFF. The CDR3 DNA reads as TGTGCCAGCAGCCCTCCGGGACTAGCAACGTTGGAGCAGTTCTTC.

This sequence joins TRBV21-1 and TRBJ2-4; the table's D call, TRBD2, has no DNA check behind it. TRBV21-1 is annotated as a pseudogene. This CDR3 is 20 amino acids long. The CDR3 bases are TGTGCCAGCAGCCCTCGAAGACTAGCGGGGGGGATAGCGGTCAAAAACATTCAGTACTTC. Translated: CASSPRRLAGGIAVKNIQYF.

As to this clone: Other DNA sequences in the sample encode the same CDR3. The CDR3: CASSPPSTNEKLFF. CDR3 nucleotides: TGTGCCAGCTCACCTCCCTCAACTAATGAAAAACTGTTTTTT. The V call is TRBV18, the J call TRBJ1-4, with unresolved D. V was clipped by 3 bases and J by 0 bases, with 5 bases between them. The CDR3 contains 14 residues. From germline, CDR1 is KGHSH and CDR2 LQKENI.

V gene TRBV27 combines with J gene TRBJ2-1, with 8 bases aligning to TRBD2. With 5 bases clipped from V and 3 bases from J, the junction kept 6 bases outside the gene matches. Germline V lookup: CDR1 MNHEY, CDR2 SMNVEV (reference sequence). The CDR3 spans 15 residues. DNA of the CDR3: TGTGCCAGCAGTCTTAGCGGGGCGAGCTACAATGAGCAGTTCTTC. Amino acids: CASSLSGASYNEQFF.

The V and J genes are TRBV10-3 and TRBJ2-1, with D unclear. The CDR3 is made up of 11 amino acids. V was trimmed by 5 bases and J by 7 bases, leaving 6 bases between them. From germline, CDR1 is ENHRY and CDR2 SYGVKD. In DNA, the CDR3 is TGTGCCATCAGTCTCGAGAATGAGCAGTTCTTC. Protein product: CAISLENEQFF.

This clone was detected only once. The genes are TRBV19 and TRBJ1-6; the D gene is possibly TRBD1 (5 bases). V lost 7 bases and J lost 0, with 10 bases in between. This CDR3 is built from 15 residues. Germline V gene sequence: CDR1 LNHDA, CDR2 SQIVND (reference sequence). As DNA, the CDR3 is TGTGCCAGTACCGGGGCCAGCTCCTATAATTCACCCCTCCACTTT. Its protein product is CASTGASSYNSPLHF. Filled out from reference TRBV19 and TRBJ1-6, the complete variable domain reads DGGITQSPKYLFRKEGQNVTLSCEQNLNHDAMYWYRQDPGQGLRLIYYSQIVNDFQKGDIAEGYSVSREKKESFPLTVTSAQKNPTAFYLCASTGASSYNSPLHFGNGTRLTVT.

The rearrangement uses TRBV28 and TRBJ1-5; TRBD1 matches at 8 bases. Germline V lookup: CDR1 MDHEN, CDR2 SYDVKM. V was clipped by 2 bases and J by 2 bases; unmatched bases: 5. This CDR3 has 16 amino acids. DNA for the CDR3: TGTGCCAGCAGTTTACGCGTGGGACAGGGCAATCAGCCCCAGCATTTT. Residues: CASSLRVGQGNQPQHF.

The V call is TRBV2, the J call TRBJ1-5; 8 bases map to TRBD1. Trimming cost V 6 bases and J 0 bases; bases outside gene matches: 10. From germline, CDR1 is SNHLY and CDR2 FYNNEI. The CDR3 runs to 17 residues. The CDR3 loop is CASRPTGTGVSNQPQHF. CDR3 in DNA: TGTGCCAGCAGGCCGACCGGGACAGGTGTTAGCAATCAGCCCCAGCATTTT.

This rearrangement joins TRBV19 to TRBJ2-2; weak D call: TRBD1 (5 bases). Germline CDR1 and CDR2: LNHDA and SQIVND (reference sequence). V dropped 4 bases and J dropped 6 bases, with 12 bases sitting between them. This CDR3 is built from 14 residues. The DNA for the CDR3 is TGTGCCAGTAGTACCGGCAGGGTACCCGGGGAGCTGTTTTTT. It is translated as CASSTGRVPGELFF.

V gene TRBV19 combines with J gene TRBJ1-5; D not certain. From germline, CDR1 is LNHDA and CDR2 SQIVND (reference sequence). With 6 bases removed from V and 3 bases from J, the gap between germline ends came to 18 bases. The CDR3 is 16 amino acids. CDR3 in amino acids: CASSSFQTIPNQPQHF. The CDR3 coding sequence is TGTGCCAGTAGCTCTTTCCAGACCATCCCCAATCAGCCCCAGCATTTT.

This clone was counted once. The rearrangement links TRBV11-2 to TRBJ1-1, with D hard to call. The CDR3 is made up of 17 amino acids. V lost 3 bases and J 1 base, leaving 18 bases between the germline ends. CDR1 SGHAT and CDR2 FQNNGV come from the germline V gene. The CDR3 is CASSFLAYGAPNTEAFF. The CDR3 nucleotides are TGTGCCAGCAGCTTTTTGGCGTATGGCGCGCCGAACACTGAAGCTTTCTTT.

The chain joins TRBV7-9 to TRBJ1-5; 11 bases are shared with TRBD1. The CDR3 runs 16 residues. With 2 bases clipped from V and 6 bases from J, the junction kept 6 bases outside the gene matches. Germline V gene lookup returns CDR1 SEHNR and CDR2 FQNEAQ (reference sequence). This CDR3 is CASSLWTGGDGQPQHF. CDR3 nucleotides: TGTGCCAGCAGCTTATGGACAGGGGGCGACGGTCAGCCCCAGCATTTT.

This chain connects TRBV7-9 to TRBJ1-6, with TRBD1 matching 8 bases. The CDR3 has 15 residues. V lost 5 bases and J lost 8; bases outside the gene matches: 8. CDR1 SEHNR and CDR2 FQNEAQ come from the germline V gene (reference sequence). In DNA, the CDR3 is TGTGCCAGCAGCAAGACCTCAGGGGGCTATTCACCCCTCCACTTT. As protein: CASSKTSGGYSPLHF.

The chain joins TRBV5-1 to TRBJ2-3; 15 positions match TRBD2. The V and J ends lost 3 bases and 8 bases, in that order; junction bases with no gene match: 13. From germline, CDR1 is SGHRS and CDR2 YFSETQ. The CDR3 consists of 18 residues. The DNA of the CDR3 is TGCGCCAGCAGCTCAAAAGGGACTAGCGGGGGGAAGCTGAGTACGCAGTATTTT. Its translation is CASSSKGTSGGKLSTQYF.

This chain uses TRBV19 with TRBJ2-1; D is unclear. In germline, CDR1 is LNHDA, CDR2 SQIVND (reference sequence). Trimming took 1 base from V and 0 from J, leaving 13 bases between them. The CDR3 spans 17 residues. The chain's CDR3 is CASSIGPRASSYNEQFF. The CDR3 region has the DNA TGTGCCAGTAGTATAGGGCCAAGAGCGAGCTCCTACAATGAGCAGTTCTTC.

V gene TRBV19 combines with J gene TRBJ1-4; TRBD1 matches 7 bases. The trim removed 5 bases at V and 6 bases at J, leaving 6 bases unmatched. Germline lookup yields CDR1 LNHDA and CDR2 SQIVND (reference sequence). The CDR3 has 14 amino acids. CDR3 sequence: CASSLTGKDEKLFF. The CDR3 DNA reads TGTGCCAGTAGTTTGACAGGGAAGGATGAAAAACTGTTTTTT.

The CDR3 bases are TGTGCCAGCTCACCACCGGTTACGGTCTCTGGAAACACCATATATTTT. As protein: CASSPPVTVSGNTIYF. The chain joins TRBV18 to TRBJ1-3, with D uncertain. The CDR3 covers 16 residues. Trimming stripped 0 bases from V and 0 bases from J, with 9 bases between. Germline CDR1 is KGHSH and CDR2 is LQKENI.

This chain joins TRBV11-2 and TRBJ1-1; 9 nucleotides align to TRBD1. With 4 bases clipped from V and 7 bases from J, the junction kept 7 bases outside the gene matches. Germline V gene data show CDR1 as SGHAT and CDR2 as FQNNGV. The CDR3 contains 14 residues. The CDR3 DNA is TGTGCCAGCAGCTCGCAAACAGGGGGCCTTGAAGCTTTCTTT. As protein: CASSSQTGGLEAFF.

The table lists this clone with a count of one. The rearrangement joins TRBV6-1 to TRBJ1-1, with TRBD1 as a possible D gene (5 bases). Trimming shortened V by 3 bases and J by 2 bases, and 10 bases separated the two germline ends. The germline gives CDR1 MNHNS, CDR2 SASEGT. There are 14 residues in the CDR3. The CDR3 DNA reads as TGTGCCAGCAGTGACAGGGTAGGAAACACTGAAGCTTTCTTT. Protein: CASSDRVGNTEAFF.

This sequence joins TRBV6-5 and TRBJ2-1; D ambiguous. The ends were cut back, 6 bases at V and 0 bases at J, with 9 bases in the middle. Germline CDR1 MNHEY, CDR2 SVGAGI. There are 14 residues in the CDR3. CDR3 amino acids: CASRLFSSYNEQFF. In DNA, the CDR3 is TGTGCCAGCAGGCTGTTTAGCTCCTACAATGAGCAGTTCTTC.